This entry is about one TCR beta chain. Its antigen is unknown. Researchers took blood at baseline, on cycle 4 day 1, and on cycle 7 day 1. This specimen belongs to a study of OX40 agonist ivuxolimab in advanced cancers. Study as a whole: Patients in dose escalation had liver, melanoma, kidney or head and neck cancers.

The germline V gene encodes CDR1 SGDLS and CDR2 YYNGEE. The V end lost 4 bases, the J end lost 0 bases, and 11 bases lay between the germline ends. CDR3 length equals 15 residues. Sequencing was performed with immunoSEQ multiplex PCR; in TCRdb, only in-frame clones are kept and a portion is missing. The sample has roughly 43,000 clones; approximately 83% are singletons. Findings and limits, study-wide: Circulating CD4+ and CD8+ T cells showed clonal expansion by week 6 at 0.1 to 3.0 mg/kg.

The receptor was derived from an adult with an advanced solid tumor such as melanoma, head and neck, liver or kidney cancer. The material was CD4+ or CD8+ T cells sorted from blood, obtained in a trial of the OX40 agonist ivuxolimab. The J gene is TRBJ2-1, the V gene TRBV9; D uncertain. CDR3 DNA sequence: TGTGCCAGCAGCCCCCAGGTAAGCTCCTACAATGAGCAGTTCTTC. Translation: CASSPQVSSYNEQFF.